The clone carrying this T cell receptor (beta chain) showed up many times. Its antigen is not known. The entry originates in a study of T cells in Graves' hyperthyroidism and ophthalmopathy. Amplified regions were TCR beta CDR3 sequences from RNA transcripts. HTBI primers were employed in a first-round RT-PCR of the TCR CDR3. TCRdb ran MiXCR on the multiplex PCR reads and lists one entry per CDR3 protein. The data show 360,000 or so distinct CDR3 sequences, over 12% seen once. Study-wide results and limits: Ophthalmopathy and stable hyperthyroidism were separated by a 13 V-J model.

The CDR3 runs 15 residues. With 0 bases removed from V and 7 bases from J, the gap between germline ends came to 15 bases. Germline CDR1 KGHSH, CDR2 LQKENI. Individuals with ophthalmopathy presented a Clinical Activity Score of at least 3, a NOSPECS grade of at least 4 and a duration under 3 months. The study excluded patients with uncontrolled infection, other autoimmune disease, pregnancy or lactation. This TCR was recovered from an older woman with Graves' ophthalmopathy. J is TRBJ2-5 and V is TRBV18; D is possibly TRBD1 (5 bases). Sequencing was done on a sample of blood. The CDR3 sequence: CASSPPIQAAWTQYF. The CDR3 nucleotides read TGTGCCAGCTCACCACCGATACAGGCGGCCTGGACCCAGTACTTC.